Below are 29 T cell receptor beta chains sequenced from a single sample in a study of graft-versus-host responses after intestinal transplantation (dated by TCRdb to the early 2020s). Libraries were constructed by the immunoSEQ multiplex PCR assay. Here the immuneACCESS table is served through TCRdb, limited to in-frame sequences with V and J called. Missing clones are a known gap in these copies; in checked studies unresolved V genes cover under half, and the rest lacks a known reason. This sample holds 99,000 or so clones; about 90% were observed only once. The top ten clones comprise approximately 0.97% of the sample. This specimen's time point label, interpreted: cells obtained before transplantation from donor or recipient. Antigens for these TCRs are unknown. This specimen was unstimulated CD4+ T cells sorted from spleen or lymph node cells, taken before intestinal transplant. Receptors were obtained from a human donor who received an intestinal transplant.

V and J are TRBV19 and TRBJ2-2; 9 bases are a match to TRBD2. V shed 1 base, J shed 6 bases, and the junction held 3 bases outside the gene matches. The CDR3 has 15 amino acids. Germline assignment: CDR1 LNHDA and CDR2 SQIVND (reference sequence). CDR3 in amino acids: CASSIGAGGPGELFF. The CDR3 region has the DNA TGTGCCAGTAGTATAGGAGCGGGAGGACCCGGGGAGCTGTTTTTT.

This chain connects TRBV29-1 to TRBJ2-5; 9 bases fit TRBD2. V was pared by 7 bases and J by 1 base, with 7 bases of the junction left unmatched. Germline V gene data show CDR1 as SQVTM and CDR2 as ANQGSEA. The CDR3 extends over 14 amino acids. CDR3 protein: CSGTSDTIQETQYF. As DNA, the CDR3 is TGCAGCGGGACTAGCGACACCATCCAAGAGACCCAGTACTTC. The whole variable domain, filled in from reference TRBV29-1 and TRBJ2-5, reads SAVISQKPSRDICQRGTSLTIQCQVDSQVTMMFWYRQQPGQSLTLIATANQGSEATYESGFVIDKFPISRPNLTFSTLTVSNMSPEDSSIYLCSGTSDTIQETQYFGPGTRLLVL.

The V gene is TRBV4-2, the J gene TRBJ2-3; TRBD2 is a possible D gene (6 bases). Trimming cost V 0 bases and J 3 bases, with 10 bases left between them. Germline values: CDR1 LGHNA, CDR2 YNFKEQ. The CDR3 totals 15 residues. CDR3: CASSQDGSGTDTQYF. The CDR3 DNA reads TGTGCCAGCAGCCAAGACGGGAGTGGGACAGATACGCAGTATTTT.

The rearrangement links TRBV9 to TRBJ2-1, with 9 bases matching TRBD1. V was pared by 4 bases and J by 7 bases, with 6 bases of the junction left unmatched. CDR1 and CDR2 from the germline V gene are SGDLS and YYNGEE. The CDR3 is 14 residues long. CDR3 residues: CASSITGQGNEQFF. CDR3 DNA: TGTGCCAGCAGCATAACCGGACAGGGGAATGAGCAGTTCTTC.

V and J are TRBV7-2 and TRBJ2-7; unclear D gene. Germline V gene sequence: CDR1 SGHTA, CDR2 FQGNSA. The V end was cut by 5 bases, the J end by 6 bases, with 11 bases between. There are 12 residues in the CDR3. CDR3 residues: CASSARGFEQYF. CDR3 in DNA: TGTGCCAGCAGCGCCCGAGGCTTCGAGCAGTACTTC.

The CDR3 DNA reads TGCGCCAGCAGCCGTTACAGGGATAGCAATCAGCCCCAGCATTTT. Amino acid sequence: CASSRYRDSNQPQHF. The chain recombines TRBV4-1 with TRBJ1-5; perhaps TRBD1 as D (6 bases). Between the trimmed V and J ends, which lost 4 bases and 0 bases, there was a span of 10 bases. In germline, CDR1 is MGHRA, CDR2 YSYEKL. CDR3 length: 15 residues.

Concerning this clone itself: The sample has other DNA sequences that encode this CDR3 too. The chain recombines TRBV6-5 with TRBJ2-7; tentatively, D is TRBD2 (6 bases). Trimming took 0 bases from V and 4 from J, leaving 7 bases between them. The CDR3 sequence is 13 residues long. Germline lookup yields CDR1 MNHEY and CDR2 SVGAGI. In DNA form, the CDR3 reads TGTGCCAGCAGTTACTCGCGGGGATACGAGCAGTACTTC. Translated: CASSYSRGYEQYF.

The rearrangement joins TRBV7-9 to TRBJ1-6; no firm D call. The CDR3 consists of 16 residues. CDR1 and CDR2 from the germline V gene are SEHNR and FQNEAQ (reference sequence). Trimming removed 4 bases at V and 8 bases at J, with 18 bases between. In DNA form, the CDR3 reads TGTGCCAGCAGCTATTCAGGATCGGGTGGATATTCACCCCTCCACTTT. Translated: CASSYSGSGGYSPLHF.

The chain is built from TRBV19 and TRBJ2-7, with D hard to call. Germline CDR1 reads LNHDA; CDR2 reads SQIVND (reference sequence). This CDR3 has 12 residues. Between the trimmed V and J ends, which lost 5 bases and 1 base, there was a span of 6 bases. The CDR3 bases are TGTGCCAGTAGTGATAGGTCCTACGAGCAGTACTTC. Translating gives CASSDRSYEQYF.

V is TRBV7-9 and J is TRBJ2-7, with 9 bases fitting TRBD1. V lost 5 bases and J lost 5; bases outside the gene matches: 10. In germline, CDR1 is SEHNR, CDR2 FQNEAQ (reference sequence). The CDR3 runs to 15 residues. The CDR3 DNA reads TGTGCCAGCAGCGCCCGACCGGACAGGGGCCACGAGCAGTACTTC. Residues: CASSARPDRGHEQYF.

The chain joins TRBV25-1 to TRBJ2-1, with 8 bases matching TRBD2. The CDR3 length is 13 residues. CDR1 and CDR2 (germline): MGHDK, SYGVNS. With V trimmed by 9 bases and J by 2 bases, 3 bases remained unmatched. The CDR3 region has the DNA TGTGCCAGTCCGGGACTAGCCTACAATGAGCAGTTCTTC. This gives the protein CASPGLAYNEQFF.

The chain joins TRBV7-9 to TRBJ2-7, with 8 bases lining up with TRBD2. Germline V gene data show CDR1 as SEHNR and CDR2 as FQNEAQ (reference sequence). V dropped 4 bases and J dropped 6; count of bases not matched to a gene: 8. There are 14 residues in the CDR3. DNA of the CDR3: TGTGCCAGCAGCTCCACCGGGACTAGGGCCGAGCAGTACTTC. Translating gives CASSSTGTRAEQYF.

This rearrangement joins TRBV6-6 to TRBJ2-1; no clear D gene. Germline V gene lookup returns CDR1 MNHNY and CDR2 SVGAGI (reference sequence). This CDR3 spans 13 amino acids. Trimming pared 6 bases from V and 8 bases from J, leaving 14 bases between. The CDR3 spells CASRAPGWDEQFF. CDR3 in DNA: TGTGCCAGCAGGGCGCCGGGCTGGGATGAGCAGTTCTTC.

V and J are TRBV6-5 and TRBJ2-1; D gene uncertain. The V gene's germline CDR1 is MNHEY and CDR2 SVGAGI. The CDR3 runs to 15 residues. V lost 0 bases to trimming and J lost 3 bases, with 9 bases between them. The CDR3 coding sequence is TGTGCCAGCAGTTACTCTGAGACTGGCTACAATGAGCAGTTCTTC. Translated: CASSYSETGYNEQFF.

The V gene is TRBV6-5, the J gene TRBJ2-1, with D perhaps TRBD1 or TRBD2 (5 bases each). Germline-derived CDR1 and CDR2 are MNHEY and SVGAGI. This CDR3 has 14 amino acids. Trimming took off 5 bases at V and 9 bases at J, with 17 bases between the two ends. The CDR3 DNA is TGTGCCAGCAGTAGCGGACAAGTATGGCGTGAGCAGTTCTTC. Protein product: CASSSGQVWREQFF.

This clone was counted only a few times. This chain connects TRBV18 to TRBJ1-1, with TRBD1 matching 9 bases. V shed 5 bases and J 4 bases; nucleotides not matched to a gene: 2. CDR3 length: 13 residues. CDR1 KGHSH and CDR2 LQKENI come from the germline V gene. The CDR3 nucleotides are TGTGCCAGCTCAGGACAGGGGTCCACTGAAGCTTTCTTT. This translates into CASSGQGSTEAFF. The complete variable domain, with remaining parts taken from reference TRBV18 and TRBJ1-1, reads NAGVMQNPRHLVRRRGQEARLRCSPMKGHSHVYWYRQLPEEGLKFMVYLQKENIIDESGMPKERFSAEFPKEGPSILRIQQVVRGDSAAYFCASSGQGSTEAFFGQGTRLTVV.

The CDR3 region has the DNA TGCAGCGTGGCGGGACTAGCGGCCATAACAGAGACCCAGTACTTC. Its protein is CSVAGLAAITETQYF. This chain connects TRBV29-1 to TRBJ2-5; 11 bases agree with TRBD2. The CDR3 is 15 residues long. Germline CDR1 SQVTM, CDR2 ANQGSEA. V was clipped by 6 bases and J by 4 bases; unmatched bases: 10.

This clone was detected only a few times. The genes are TRBV5-6 and TRBJ1-2, with TRBD1 identical over 7 bases. The CDR3 is 15 amino acids. The ends lost 0 bases at V and 4 bases at J; junction bases unmatched: 6. Germline V gene data show CDR1 as SGHDT and CDR2 as YYEEEE. The CDR3 loop is CASSLGQGLSYGYTF. The CDR3 bases are TGTGCCAGCAGCTTGGGACAGGGACTGAGCTATGGCTACACCTTC.

The chain is built from TRBV2 and TRBJ2-5, with TRBD2 as a possible D gene (6 bases). The CDR3 spans 16 residues. The ends were cut back, 6 bases at V and 2 bases at J, with 19 bases in the middle. The germline V gene has CDR1 SNHLY and CDR2 FYNNEI. In nucleotides, the CDR3 is TGTGCCAGCAGGGGGGGTCTAGCAGGTGATCAAGAGACCCAGTACTTC. It encodes CASRGGLAGDQETQYF.

The rearrangement links TRBV21-1 to TRBJ2-7. TRBV21-1 is tagged as a pseudogene. This CDR3 is built from 14 residues. CDR3 sequence: CASSRWRCGYEQYF. CDR3 DNA: TGTGCCAGCAGCAGGTGGCGATGTGGCTACGAGCAGTACTTC.

V is TRBV7-9 and J is TRBJ1-1, with unresolved D. Germline-derived CDR1 and CDR2 are SEHNR and FQNEAQ (reference sequence). The V and J ends lost 5 bases and 5 bases respectively, with 12 bases between them. This CDR3 region has 13 residues. The CDR3 DNA reads TGTGCCAGCAGCATGACCCGGGGTACTGAAGCTTTCTTT. Amino acids: CASSMTRGTEAFF.

This clone was recorded once. The junction departs from the called germline gene at one end, perhaps through a read error. The V and J genes are TRBV6-1 and TRBJ2-7; perhaps TRBD2 as D (5 bases). The CDR3 has 13 residues. Germline CDR1 and CDR2: MNHNS and SASEGT. The CDR3 loop is CASSADGIYERYF. The CDR3 nucleotides read TGTGCCAGCAGCGCTGACGGGATCTACGAGCGGTACTTC.

V gene TRBV19 combines with J gene TRBJ1-2; D remains ambiguous. Germline-derived CDR1 and CDR2 are LNHDA and SQIVND (reference sequence). The CDR3 sequence is 12 residues long. Here the CDR3 DNA reads TGTTCCCAGTTTGGGCAGCGCTATGGCTACACCTTC. It encodes CSQFGQRYGYTF.

Points on this clone: This CDR3 is also generated by other DNA sequences in the sample. V gene TRBV2 combines with J gene TRBJ1-1, with 9 bases fitting TRBD1. CDR1 is SNHLY, CDR2 FYNNEI, per germline. Losses at the gene ends were 6 bases for V and 3 bases for J; bases not matched to a gene: 5. The CDR3 length is 14 residues. The CDR3 loop is CASSEQGADTEAFF. The DNA of the CDR3 is TGTGCCAGCAGCGAACAGGGGGCGGACACTGAAGCTTTCTTT.

The chain couples TRBV23-1 to TRBJ1-4, with D unclear. TRBV23-1 is annotated as an ORF whose role is uncertain. The V end was cut by 2 bases, the J end by 3 bases, with 10 bases between. The CDR3 runs to 15 residues. CDR3 sequence reads: CASSQLQKANEKLFF. The DNA of the CDR3 is TGCGCCAGCAGTCAACTACAGAAGGCTAATGAAAAACTGTTTTTT.

This clone has a single count. The genes are TRBV11-2 and TRBJ2-5; perhaps TRBD1 as D (5 bases). The CDR3 runs 17 residues. Germline CDR1 and CDR2: SGHAT and FQNNGV. Trimming pared 0 bases from V and 1 base from J, leaving 15 bases between. The CDR3 coding sequence is TGTGCCAGCAGCTTAGATTATGAACGACAGATCCAAGAGACCCAGTACTTC. Encoded protein: CASSLDYERQIQETQYF.

This clone came up once. The V call is TRBV4-2, the J call TRBJ2-5, with 10 positions matching TRBD2. The length of the CDR3 is 21 residues. The J segment lost 4 bases and the V segment lost 0 bases, leaving 20 bases of the junction unmatched. Germline assignment: CDR1 LGHNA and CDR2 YNFKEQ. CDR3 region: CASSQDGPSGGPTPRRETQYF. The CDR3 nucleotides are TGTGCCAGCAGCCAAGATGGGCCTAGCGGGGGACCCACCCCCAGGAGAGAGACCCAGTACTTC.

This chain joins TRBV27 and TRBJ2-7; D may correspond to TRBD1 or TRBD2 (6 bases each). V dropped 2 bases and J dropped 2 bases, with 19 bases sitting between them. CDR1 and CDR2 from the germline V gene are MNHEY and SMNVEV (reference sequence). The CDR3 loop spans 17 amino acids. This CDR3 reads CASSLRDRRVGTYEQYF. CDR3 bases: TGTGCCAGCAGTTTACGCGACAGGAGGGTTGGTACCTACGAGCAGTACTTC.

This chain joins TRBV7-9 and TRBJ1-2; the D gene is possibly TRBD1 (5 bases). The CDR3 is 14 residues long. Germline CDR1 and CDR2: SEHNR and FQNEAQ (reference sequence). The ends were cut back, 4 bases at V and 8 bases at J, with 17 bases in the middle. The CDR3 loop is CASSSRGSLYGYTF. CDR3 nucleotides: TGTGCCAGCAGCTCAAGGGGTTCGTTGTACGGCTACACCTTC.